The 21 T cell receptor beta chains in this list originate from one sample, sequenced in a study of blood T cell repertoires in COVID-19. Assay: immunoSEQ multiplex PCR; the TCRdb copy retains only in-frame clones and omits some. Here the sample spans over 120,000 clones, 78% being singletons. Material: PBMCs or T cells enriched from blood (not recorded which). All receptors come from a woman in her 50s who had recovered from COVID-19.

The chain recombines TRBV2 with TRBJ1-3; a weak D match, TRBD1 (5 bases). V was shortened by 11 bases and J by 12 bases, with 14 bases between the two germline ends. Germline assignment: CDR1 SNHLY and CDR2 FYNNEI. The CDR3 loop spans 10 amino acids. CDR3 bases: TGTGCCGCCGGCCAAGGGGACATATATTTT. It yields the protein CAAGQGDIYF.

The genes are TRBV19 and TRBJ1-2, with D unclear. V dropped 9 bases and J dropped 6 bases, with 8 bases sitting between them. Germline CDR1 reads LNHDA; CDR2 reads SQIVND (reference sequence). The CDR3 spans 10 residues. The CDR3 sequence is CASSSDGYTF. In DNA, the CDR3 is TGTGCCAGCTCGTCAGATGGCTACACCTTC.

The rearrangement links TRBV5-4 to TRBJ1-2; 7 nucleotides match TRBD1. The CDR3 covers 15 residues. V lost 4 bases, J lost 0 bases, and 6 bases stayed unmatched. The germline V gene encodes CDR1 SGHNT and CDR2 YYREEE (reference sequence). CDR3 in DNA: TGTGCCAGCAGCCCCCAGGGACAGCCTAACTATGGCTACACCTTC. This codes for CASSPQGQPNYGYTF.

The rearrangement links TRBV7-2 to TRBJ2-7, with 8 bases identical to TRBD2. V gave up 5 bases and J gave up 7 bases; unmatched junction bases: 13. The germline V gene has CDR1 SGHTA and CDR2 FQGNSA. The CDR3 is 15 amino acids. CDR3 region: CASSPLAGGAGEQYF. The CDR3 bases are TGTGCCAGCAGCCCCTTAGCCGGGGGGGCCGGTGAGCAGTACTTC.

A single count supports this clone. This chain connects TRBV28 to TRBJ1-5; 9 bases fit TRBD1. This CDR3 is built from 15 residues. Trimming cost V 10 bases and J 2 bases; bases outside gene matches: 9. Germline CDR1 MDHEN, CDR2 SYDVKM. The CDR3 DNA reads TGTGCCACCATCGACAGGGGGTATCGCAATCAGCCCCAGCATTTT. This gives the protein CATIDRGYRNQPQHF.

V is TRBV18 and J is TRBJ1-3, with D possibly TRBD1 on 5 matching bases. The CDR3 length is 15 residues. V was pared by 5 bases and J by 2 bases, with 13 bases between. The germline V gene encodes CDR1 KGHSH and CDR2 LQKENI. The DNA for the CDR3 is TGTGCCAGCTCAACCGCAGGGATCCCTGGAAACACCATATATTTT. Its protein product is CASSTAGIPGNTIYF.

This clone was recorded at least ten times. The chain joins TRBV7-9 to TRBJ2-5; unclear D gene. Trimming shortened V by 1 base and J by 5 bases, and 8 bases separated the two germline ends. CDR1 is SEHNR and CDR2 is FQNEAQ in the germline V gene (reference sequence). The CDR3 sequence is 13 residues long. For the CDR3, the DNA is TGTGCCAGCAGCTTAGAACGGGTGGAGACCCAGTACTTC. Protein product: CASSLERVETQYF.

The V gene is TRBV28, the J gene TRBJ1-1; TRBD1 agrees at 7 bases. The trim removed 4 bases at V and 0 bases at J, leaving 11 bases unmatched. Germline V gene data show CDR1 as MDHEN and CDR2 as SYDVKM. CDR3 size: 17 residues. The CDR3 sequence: CASSSIRRGPLNTEAFF. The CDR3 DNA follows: TGTGCCAGCAGTTCCATAAGGAGGGGGCCTTTGAACACTGAAGCTTTCTTT.

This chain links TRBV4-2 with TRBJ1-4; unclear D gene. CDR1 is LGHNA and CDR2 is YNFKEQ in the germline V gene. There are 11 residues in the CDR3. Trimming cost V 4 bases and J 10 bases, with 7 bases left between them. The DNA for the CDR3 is TGTGCCAGCAGCCCAGGAGGAAAACTGTTTTTT. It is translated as CASSPGGKLFF.

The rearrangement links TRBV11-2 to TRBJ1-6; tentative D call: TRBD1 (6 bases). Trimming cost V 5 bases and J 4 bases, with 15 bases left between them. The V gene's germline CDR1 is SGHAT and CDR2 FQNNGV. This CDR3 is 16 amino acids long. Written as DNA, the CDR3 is TGTGCCAGCAGCCCGAGGGGAGGGGGATATAATTCACCCCTCCACTTT. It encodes CASSPRGGGYNSPLHF.

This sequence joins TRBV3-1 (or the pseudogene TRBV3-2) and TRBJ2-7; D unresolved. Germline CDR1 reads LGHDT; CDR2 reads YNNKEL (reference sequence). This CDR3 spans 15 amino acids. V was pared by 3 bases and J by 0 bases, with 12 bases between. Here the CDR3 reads CASSHREISSYEQYF. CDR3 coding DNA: TGTGCCAGCAGCCATCGAGAGATTAGCTCCTACGAGCAGTACTTC.

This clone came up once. The CDR3 is CASSFSGQGRNQPQHF. DNA of the CDR3: TGTGCCAGCAGTTTTTCCGGACAGGGGAGGAATCAGCCCCAGCATTTT. The chain joins TRBV27 to TRBJ1-5; TRBD1 matches at 9 bases. The CDR3 loop spans 16 amino acids. Germline V gene data show CDR1 as MNHEY and CDR2 as SMNVEV (reference sequence). The V gene end was trimmed by 3 bases and the J gene end by 4 bases; junction bases not matched to a gene: 7.

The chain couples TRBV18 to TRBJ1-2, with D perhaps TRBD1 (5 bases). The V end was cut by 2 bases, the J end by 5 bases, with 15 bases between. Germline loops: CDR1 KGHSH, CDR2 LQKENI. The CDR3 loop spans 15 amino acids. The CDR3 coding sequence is TGTGCCAGCTCACCAAAAAGCAGGGTATGGTATGGCTACACCTTC. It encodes CASSPKSRVWYGYTF. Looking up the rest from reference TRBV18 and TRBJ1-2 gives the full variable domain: NAGVMQNPRHLVRRRGQEARLRCSPMKGHSHVYWYRQLPEEGLKFMVYLQKENIIDESGMPKERFSAEFPKEGPSILRIQQVVRGDSAAYFCASSPKSRVWYGYTFGSGTRLTVV.

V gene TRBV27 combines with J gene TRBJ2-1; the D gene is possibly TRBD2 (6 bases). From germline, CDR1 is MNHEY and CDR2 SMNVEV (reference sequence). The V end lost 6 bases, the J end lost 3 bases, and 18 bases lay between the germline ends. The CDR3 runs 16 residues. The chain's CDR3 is CASSAGGERGYNEQFF. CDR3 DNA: TGTGCCAGCAGCGCAGGCGGGGAGAGGGGCTACAATGAGCAGTTCTTC.

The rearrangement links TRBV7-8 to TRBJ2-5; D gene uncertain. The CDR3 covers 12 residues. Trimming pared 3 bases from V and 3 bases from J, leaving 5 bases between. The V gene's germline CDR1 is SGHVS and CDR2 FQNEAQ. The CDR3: CASSLYEETQYF. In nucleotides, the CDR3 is TGTGCCAGCAGCTTGTATGAAGAGACCCAGTACTTC.

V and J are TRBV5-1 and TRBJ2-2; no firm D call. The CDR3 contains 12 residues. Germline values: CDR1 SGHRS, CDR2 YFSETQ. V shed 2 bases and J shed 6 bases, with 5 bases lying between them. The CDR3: CASSFSSGELFF. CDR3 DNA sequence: TGCGCCAGCAGCTTTTCATCCGGGGAGCTGTTTTTT.

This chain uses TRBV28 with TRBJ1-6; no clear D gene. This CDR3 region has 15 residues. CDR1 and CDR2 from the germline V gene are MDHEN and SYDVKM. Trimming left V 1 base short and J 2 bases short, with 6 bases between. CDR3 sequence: CASSLYTTYNSPLHF. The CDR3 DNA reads TGTGCCAGCAGTTTATACACCACCTATAATTCACCCCTCCACTTT.

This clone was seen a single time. This CDR3 is CASSLGDMLLPLHF. CDR3 nucleotides: TGTGCCAGCAGCTTGGGGGACATGCTTTTGCCCCTCCACTTT. J is TRBJ1-6 and V is TRBV5-5; D is possibly TRBD1 (6 bases). Between the trimmed V and J ends, which lost 0 bases and 13 bases, there was a span of 14 bases. The germline gives CDR1 SGHKS, CDR2 YYEKEE (reference sequence). The CDR3 length is 14 residues.

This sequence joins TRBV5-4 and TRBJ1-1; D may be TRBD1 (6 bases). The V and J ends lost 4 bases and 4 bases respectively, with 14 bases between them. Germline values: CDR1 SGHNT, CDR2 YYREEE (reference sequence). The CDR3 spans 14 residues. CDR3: CASSPSGRGTEAFF. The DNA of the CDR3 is TGTGCCAGCAGCCCAAGTGGCAGGGGCACTGAAGCTTTCTTT.

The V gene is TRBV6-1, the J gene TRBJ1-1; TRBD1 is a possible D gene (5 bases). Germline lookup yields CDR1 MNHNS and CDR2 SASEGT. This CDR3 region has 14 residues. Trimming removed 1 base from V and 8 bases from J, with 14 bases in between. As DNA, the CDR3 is TGTGCCAGCAGTGAAGTTCAGACAGCACTAGAAGCTTTCTTT. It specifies CASSEVQTALEAFF.

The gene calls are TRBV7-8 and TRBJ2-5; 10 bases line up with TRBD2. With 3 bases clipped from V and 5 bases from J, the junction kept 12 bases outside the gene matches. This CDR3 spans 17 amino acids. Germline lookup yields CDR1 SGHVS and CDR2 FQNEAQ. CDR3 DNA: TGTGCCAGCAGCTTCGGCGGGAGCGGGGGGGTCCGGGAGACCCAGTACTTC. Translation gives CASSFGGSGGVRETQYF.